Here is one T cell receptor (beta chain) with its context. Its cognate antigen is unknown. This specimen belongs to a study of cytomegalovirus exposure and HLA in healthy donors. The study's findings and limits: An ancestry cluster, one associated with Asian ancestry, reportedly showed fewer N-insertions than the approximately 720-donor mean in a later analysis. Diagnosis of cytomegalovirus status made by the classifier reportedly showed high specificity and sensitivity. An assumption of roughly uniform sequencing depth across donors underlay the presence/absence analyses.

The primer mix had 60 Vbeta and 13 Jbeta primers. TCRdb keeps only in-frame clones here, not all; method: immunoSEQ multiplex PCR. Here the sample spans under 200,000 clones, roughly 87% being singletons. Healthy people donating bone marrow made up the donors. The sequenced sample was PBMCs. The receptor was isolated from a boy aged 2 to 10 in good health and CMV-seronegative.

The CDR3, as DNA: TGTGCCAGCAGCTTATCGAGAGGCACAGATACGCAGTATTTT. This sequence encodes CASSLSRGTDTQYF. The chain carries TRBV7-8 and TRBJ2-3; no clear D gene. V lost 2 bases and J lost 1, with 7 bases in between. Germline V gene sequence: CDR1 SGHVS, CDR2 FQNEAQ. The CDR3 sequence is 14 residues long.